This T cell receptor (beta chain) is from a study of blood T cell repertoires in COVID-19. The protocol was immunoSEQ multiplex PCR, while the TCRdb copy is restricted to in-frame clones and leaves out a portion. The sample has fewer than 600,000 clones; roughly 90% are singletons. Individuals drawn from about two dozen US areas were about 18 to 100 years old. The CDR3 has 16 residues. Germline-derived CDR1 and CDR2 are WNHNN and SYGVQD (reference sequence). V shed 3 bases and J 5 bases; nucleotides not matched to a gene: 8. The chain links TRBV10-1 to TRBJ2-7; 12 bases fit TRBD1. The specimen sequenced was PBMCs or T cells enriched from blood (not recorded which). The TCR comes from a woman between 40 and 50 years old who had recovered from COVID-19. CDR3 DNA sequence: TGCGCCAGCAGTGATTGGGGACAGGGGGCGGGAGACGAGCAGTACTTC. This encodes CASSDWGQGAGDEQYF.